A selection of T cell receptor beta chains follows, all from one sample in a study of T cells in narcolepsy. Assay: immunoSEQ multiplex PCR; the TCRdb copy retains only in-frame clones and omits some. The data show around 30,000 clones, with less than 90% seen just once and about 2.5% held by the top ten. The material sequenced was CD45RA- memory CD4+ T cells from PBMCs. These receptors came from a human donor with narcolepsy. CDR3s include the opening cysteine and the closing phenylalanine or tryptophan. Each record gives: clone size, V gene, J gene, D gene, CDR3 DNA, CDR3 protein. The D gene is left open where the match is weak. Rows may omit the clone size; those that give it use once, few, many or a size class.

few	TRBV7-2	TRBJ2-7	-	TGTGCCAGCAGCGTGTCCTACGAGCAGTACTTC	CASSVSYEQYF
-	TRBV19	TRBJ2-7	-	TGTGCCAGTAGTATTTGCTACCCGACGGGGTGCGAGCAGTACTTC	CASSICYPTGCEQYF
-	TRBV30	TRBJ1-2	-	TGTGCCTGGAGAATGAAAGGAGGATATGGCTACACCTTC	CAWRMKGGYGYTF
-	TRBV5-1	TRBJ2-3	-	TGCGCCAGCAGCCCCCCCGTTTCGGGGACGCAGTATTTT	CASSPPVSGTQYF
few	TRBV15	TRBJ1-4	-	TGTGCCACCAGCAGAGAACACCAGGGGAATGAAAAACTGTTTTTT	CATSREHQGNEKLFF
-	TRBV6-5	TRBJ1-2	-	TGTGCCAGCAGCTACTCGTCAGGGGCTAACTATGGCTACACCTTC	CASSYSSGANYGYTF
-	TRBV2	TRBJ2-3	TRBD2	TGTGCCAGCAGGGAGACTAGCGGAGATACGCAGTATTTT	CASRETSGDTQYF
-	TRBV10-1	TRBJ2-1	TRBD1	TGCGCCAGCAGCTGGGACAGGGGGAGCGGTGAGCAGTTCTTC	CASSWDRGSGEQFF
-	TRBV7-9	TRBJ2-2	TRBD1	TGTGCCAGCCTCGAGGGGGCACGGAACACCGGGGAGCTGTTTTTT	CASLEGARNTGELFF
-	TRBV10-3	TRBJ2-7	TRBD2	TGTGCCATCAGTGGACACGGGACTAGCGGATACGAGCAGTACTTC	CAISGHGTSGYEQYF
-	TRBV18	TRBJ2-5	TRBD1	TGTGCCAGCTCACCATTCGGGACAGAGCAAGAGACCCAGTACTTC	CASSPFGTEQETQYF
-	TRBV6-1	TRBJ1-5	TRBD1	TGTGCCATCAGGGACAGCCTGATATATCAGCCCCAGCATTTT	CAIRDSLIYQPQHF
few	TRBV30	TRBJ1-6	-	TGTGCCTGGTTTGGGAGCTATAATTCACCCCTCCACTTT	CAWFGSYNSPLHF
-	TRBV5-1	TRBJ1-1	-	TGCGCCAGCAGCTTGGGGTCTGAAGCTTTCTTT	CASSLGSEAFF
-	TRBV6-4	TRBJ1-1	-	TGTGCCAGCAGTCTAAGGATGGGGGACACTGAAGCTTTCTTT	CASSLRMGDTEAFF
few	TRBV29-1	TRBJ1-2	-	TGCAGCGTTGATATGCAGGTCTATGGCTACACCTTC	CSVDMQVYGYTF
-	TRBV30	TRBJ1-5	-	TGTGCCTGGAGTACGGGGGAGAATCAGCCCCAGCATTTT	CAWSTGENQPQHF
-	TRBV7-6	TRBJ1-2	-	TGTGCCAGCAGGTACCCGGGGGACACGTCCGGCTACACCTTC	CASRYPGDTSGYTF
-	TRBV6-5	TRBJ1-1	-	TGTGCCAGCAGTTACTGGGGGGCCCAGGCTGAAGCTTTCTTT	CASSYWGAQAEAFF
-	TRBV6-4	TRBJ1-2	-	TGTGCCAGCAGTCTTACAGGGTACTATGGCTACACCTTC	CASSLTGYYGYTF
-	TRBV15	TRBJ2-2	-	TGTGCCACCAGCAGAGGCGGGCTTTTGGACACCGGGGAGCTGTTTTTT	CATSRGGLLDTGELFF
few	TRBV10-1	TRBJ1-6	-	TGCGCCAGCAGTGAGAAACGAGGGAATTCACCCCTCCACTTT	CASSEKRGNSPLHF
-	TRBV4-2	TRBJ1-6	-	TGTGCCAGCAGCCAAGATGGGCCGAGGGGAGGCAATCCACCCCTCCACTTT	CASSQDGPRGGNPPLHF
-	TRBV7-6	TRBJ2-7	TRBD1	TGTGCCAGCAGCCCTGGACAGGGAGGCAGGAACGAGCAGTACTTC	CASSPGQGGRNEQYF
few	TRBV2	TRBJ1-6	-	TGTGCCAGCAGTGAACAGGGAGAGAATTCACCCCTCCACTTT	CASSEQGENSPLHF
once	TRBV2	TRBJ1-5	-	TGTGCCAGCAGTGCCGGGCGCAGTAGCAATCAGCCCCAGCATTTT	CASSAGRSSNQPQHF
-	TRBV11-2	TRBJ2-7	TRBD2	TGTGCCAGCAGCTTCGGACTAGCGGGATCCTACGAGCAGTACTTC	CASSFGLAGSYEQYF
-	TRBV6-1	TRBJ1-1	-	TGTGCCAGCAGTGAAGTCAGGGCTGAAGCTTTCTTT	CASSEVRAEAFF
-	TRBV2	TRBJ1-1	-	TGTGCCAGCAGTGAAGCCTGGGCACAGGGCGGGGTGGTTTTATTCTTT	CASSEAWAQGGVVLFF
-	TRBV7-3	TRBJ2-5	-	TGTGCCAGCAGCTTAAATTGGGGGGAGACCCAGTACTTC	CASSLNWGETQYF
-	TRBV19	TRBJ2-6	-	TGTGCCAGTAGTATAAATGGGCAGGTCGGTGGGGCCAACGTCCTGACTTTC	CASSINGQVGGANVLTF
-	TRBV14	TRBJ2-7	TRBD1	TGTGCCAGCAGGGACAGGGGGTCCCCCTACGAGCAGTACTTC	CASRDRGSPYEQYF
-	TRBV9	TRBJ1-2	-	TGTGCCAGCAGCGTAGGTATGGAGGGCGGCTACACCTTC	CASSVGMEGGYTF
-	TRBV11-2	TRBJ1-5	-	TGTGCCAGCAGCTCGGGACCTAATAGCAATCAGCCCCAGCATTTT	CASSSGPNSNQPQHF
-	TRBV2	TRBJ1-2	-	TGTGCCAGCAGTGACGGCGGGCAGATAAGTCATGGCTACACCTTC	CASSDGGQISHGYTF
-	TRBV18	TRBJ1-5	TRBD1	TGTGCCAGCTCACAAGCCGGGACAGGGCTCAATCAGCCCCAGCATTTT	CASSQAGTGLNQPQHF
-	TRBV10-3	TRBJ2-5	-	TGTGCCAGCAGCTTCTCGAGGAGTGAGACCCAGTACTTC	CASSFSRSETQYF
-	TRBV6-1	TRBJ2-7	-	TGTGCCAGCAGTGAATTCAGTGCGACCTACGAGCAGTACTTC	CASSEFSATYEQYF
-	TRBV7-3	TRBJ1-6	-	TGTGCCAGCAGCTTAACGGGACACCAATCTTCACCCCTCCACTTT	CASSLTGHQSSPLHF
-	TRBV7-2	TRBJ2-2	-	TGTGCCAGCAGCTTAAAGCTGGCCGGGGAGCTGTTTTTT	CASSLKLAGELFF
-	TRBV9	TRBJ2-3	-	TGTGCCAGCAGCGTAGGTGGGGGCTGGACAGATACGCAGTATTTT	CASSVGGGWTDTQYF